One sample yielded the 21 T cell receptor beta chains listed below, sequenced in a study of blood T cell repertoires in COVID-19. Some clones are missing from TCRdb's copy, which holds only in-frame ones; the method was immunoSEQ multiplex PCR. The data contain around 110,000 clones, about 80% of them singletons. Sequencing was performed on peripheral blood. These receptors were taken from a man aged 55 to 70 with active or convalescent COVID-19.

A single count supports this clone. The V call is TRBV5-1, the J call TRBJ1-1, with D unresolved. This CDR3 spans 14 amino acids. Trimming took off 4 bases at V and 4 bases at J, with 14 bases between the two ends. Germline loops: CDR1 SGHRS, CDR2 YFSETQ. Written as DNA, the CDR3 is TGCGCCAGCAGCACGGGGAGAAGCGTCACTGAAGCTTTCTTT. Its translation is CASSTGRSVTEAFF.

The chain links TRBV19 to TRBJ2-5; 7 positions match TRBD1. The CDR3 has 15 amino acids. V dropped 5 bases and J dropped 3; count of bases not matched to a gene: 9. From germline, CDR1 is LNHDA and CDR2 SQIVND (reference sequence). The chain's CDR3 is CASSLYRGLEETQYF. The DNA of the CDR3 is TGTGCCAGTAGTTTGTATAGGGGGCTGGAAGAGACCCAGTACTTC.

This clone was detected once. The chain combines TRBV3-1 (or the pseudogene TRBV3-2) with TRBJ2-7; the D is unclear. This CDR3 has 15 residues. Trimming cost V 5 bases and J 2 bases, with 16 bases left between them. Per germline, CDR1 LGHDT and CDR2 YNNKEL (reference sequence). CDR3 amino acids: CASSSRHDPAYEQYF. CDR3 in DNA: TGTGCCAGCAGCTCACGACATGACCCTGCCTACGAGCAGTACTTC.

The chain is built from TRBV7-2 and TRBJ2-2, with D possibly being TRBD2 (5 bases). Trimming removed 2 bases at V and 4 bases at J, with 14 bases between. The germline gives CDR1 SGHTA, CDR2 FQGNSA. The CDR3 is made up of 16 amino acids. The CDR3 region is CASSLLGGYLTGELFF. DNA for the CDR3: TGTGCCAGCAGCTTACTGGGCGGGTACCTCACCGGGGAGCTGTTTTTT.

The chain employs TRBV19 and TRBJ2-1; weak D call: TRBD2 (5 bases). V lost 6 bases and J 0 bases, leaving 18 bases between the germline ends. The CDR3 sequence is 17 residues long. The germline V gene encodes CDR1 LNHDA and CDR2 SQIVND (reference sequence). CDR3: CASRPLAGVSSYNEQFF. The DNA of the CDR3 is TGTGCCAGTAGACCGCTGGCGGGTGTGAGCTCCTACAATGAGCAGTTCTTC.

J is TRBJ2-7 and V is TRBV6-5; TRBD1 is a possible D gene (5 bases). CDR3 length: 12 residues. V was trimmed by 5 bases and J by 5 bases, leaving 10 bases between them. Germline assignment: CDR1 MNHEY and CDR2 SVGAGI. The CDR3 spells CASSPQGNEQYF. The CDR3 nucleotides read TGTGCCAGCAGTCCCCAGGGAAACGAGCAGTACTTC.

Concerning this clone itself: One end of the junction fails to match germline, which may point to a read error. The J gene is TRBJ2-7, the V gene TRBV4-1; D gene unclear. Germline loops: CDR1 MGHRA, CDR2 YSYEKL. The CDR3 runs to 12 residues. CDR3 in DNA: TGCGCCAGCAGCCTTAATCCGACACCCCCAGGTTTC. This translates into CASSLNPTPPGF.

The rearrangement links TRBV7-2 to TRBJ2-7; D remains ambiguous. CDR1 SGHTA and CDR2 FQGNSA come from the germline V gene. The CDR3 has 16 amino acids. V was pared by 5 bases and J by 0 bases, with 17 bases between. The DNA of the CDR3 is TGTGCCAGCAGCCCCGGTGCGTCCCGATACTCCTACGAGCAGTACTTC. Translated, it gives CASSPGASRYSYEQYF.

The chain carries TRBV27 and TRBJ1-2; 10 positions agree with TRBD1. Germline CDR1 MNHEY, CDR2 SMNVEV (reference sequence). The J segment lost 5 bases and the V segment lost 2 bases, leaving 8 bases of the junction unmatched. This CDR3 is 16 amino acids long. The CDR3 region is CASSLKTGGLGYGYTF. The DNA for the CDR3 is TGTGCCAGCAGTTTAAAGACAGGGGGCCTTGGATATGGCTACACCTTC.

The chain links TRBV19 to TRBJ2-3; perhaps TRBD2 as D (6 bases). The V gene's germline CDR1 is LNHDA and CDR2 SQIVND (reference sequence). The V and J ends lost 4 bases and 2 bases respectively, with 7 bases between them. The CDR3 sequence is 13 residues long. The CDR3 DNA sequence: TGTGCCAGTAGTAGCGGGACCACAGATACGCAGTATTTT. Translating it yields CASSSGTTDTQYF.

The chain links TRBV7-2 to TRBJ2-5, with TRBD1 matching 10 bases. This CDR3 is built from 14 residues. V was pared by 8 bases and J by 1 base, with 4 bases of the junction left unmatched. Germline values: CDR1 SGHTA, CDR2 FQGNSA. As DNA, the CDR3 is TGTGCCAGCGGCCGGGACAGGGGCCAAGAGACCCAGTACTTC. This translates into CASGRDRGQETQYF.

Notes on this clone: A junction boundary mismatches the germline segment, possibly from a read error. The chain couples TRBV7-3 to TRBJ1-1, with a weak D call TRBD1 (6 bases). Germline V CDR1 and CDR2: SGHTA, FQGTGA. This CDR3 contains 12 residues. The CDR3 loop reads CASSTRPGHLLF. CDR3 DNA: TGTGCCAGCAGCACTCGGCCGGGACACCTCTTATTT.

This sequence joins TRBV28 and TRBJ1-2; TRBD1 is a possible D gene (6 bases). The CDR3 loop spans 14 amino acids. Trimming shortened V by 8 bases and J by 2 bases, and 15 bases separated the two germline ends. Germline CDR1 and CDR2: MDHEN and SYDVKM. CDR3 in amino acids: CASGTGTKNYGYTF. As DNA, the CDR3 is TGTGCCAGCGGCACTGGGACAAAAAACTATGGCTACACCTTC.

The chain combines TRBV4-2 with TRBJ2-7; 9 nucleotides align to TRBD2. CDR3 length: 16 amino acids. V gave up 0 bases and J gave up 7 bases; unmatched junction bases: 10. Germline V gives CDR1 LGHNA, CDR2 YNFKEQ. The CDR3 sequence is CASSQDRMAGGREQYF. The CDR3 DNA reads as TGTGCCAGCAGCCAAGATCGAATGGCGGGAGGGAGGGAGCAGTACTTC.

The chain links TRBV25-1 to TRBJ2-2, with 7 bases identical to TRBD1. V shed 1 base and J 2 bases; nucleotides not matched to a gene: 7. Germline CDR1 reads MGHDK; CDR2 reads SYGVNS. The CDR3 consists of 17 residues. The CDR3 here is CASSEFARGSNTGELFF. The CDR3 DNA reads TGTGCCAGCAGTGAATTCGCCAGGGGGTCAAACACCGGGGAGCTGTTTTTT.

The CDR3: CASSLEPAYRNYGYTF. The CDR3 DNA is TGTGCCAGCAGCTTGGAGCCCGCGTACCGTAACTATGGCTACACCTTC. The chain is built from TRBV5-5 and TRBJ1-2; D ambiguous. CDR3 length: 16 amino acids. Per germline, CDR1 SGHKS and CDR2 YYEKEE (reference sequence). Trimming left V 0 bases short and J 1 base short, with 13 bases between.

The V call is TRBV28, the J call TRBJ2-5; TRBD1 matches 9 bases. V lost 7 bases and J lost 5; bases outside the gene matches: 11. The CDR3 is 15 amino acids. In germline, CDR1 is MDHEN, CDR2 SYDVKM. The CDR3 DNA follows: TGTGCCAGCATCGCCCCCCCGGACAGGGGCGAGACCCAGTACTTC. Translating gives CASIAPPDRGETQYF.

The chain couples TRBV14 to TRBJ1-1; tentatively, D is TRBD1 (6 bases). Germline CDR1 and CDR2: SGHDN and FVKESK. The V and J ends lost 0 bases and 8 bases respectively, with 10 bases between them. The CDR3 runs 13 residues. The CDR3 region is CASSQDWGQEAFF. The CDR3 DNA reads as TGTGCCAGCAGCCAAGATTGGGGGCAGGAAGCTTTCTTT.

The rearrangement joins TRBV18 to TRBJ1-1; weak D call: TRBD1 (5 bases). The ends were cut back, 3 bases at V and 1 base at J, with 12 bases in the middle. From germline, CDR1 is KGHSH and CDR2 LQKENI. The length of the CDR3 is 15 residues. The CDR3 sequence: CASSPTQVGNTEAFF. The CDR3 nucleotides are TGTGCCAGCTCACCGACACAGGTTGGGAACACTGAAGCTTTCTTT.

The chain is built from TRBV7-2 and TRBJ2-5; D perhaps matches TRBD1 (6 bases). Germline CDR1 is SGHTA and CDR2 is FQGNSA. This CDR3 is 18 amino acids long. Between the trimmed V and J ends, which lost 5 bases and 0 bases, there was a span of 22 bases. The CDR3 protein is CASSTQGSSPTYQETQYF. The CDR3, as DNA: TGTGCCAGCAGCACACAGGGATCCTCTCCTACGTACCAAGAGACCCAGTACTTC.

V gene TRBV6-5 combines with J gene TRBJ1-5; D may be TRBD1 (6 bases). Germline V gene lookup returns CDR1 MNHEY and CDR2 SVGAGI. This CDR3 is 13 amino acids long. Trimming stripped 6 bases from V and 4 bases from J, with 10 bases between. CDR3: CASSRDKNQPQHF. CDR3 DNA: TGTGCCAGCAGCCGGGACAAGAATCAGCCCCAGCATTTT.